These 7 T cell receptor beta chains were all obtained from the same sample, sequenced in a study of T cells after yellow fever vaccination. MiXCR, applied by TCRdb to the 5' RACE reads, yields one record per CDR3 protein. The table lists a few hundred thousand distinct CDR3 sequences, about a sixth of them singletons. The material sequenced was PBMCs, taken around 5 days after the first yellow fever vaccination. The receptors here all came from a man aged 18 to 29 who received the YFV17D yellow fever vaccine.

This clonotype was detected only a few times. The chain links TRBV7-2 to TRBJ1-5, with 9 bases aligning to TRBD1. V dropped 5 bases and J dropped 6; count of bases not matched to a gene: 5. CDR1 and CDR2 from the germline V gene are SGHTA and FQGNSA. This CDR3 is built from 14 residues. CDR3 DNA: TGTGCCAGCAGCACCTGGACAGGGGTTCAGCCCCAGCATTTT. Translated: CASSTWTGVQPQHF.

This clonotype occurred a few times. This chain links TRBV6-1 with TRBJ2-2, with 15 bases lining up with TRBD2. Germline V gives CDR1 MNHNS, CDR2 SASEGT. The ends lost 6 bases at V and 3 bases at J; junction bases unmatched: 2. The CDR3 loop spans 16 amino acids. CDR3 residues: CASRGLAGGYTGELFF. The DNA of the CDR3 is TGTGCCAGCAGGGGACTAGCGGGGGGATACACCGGGGAGCTGTTTTTT.

The chain links TRBV9 to TRBJ1-1; 8 positions agree with TRBD1. With 0 bases clipped from V and 8 bases from J, the junction kept 6 bases outside the gene matches. Per germline, CDR1 SGDLS and CDR2 YYNGEE. The CDR3 has 14 amino acids. CDR3 in DNA: TGTGCCAGCAGCGTAGCTAGGACAGGGACCGAAGCTTTCTTT. It is translated as CASSVARTGTEAFF.

The J gene is TRBJ1-2, the V gene TRBV7-2; 7 bases fit TRBD1. Germline CDR1 SGHTA, CDR2 FQGNSA. The V gene end was trimmed by 7 bases and the J gene end by 6 bases; junction bases not matched to a gene: 14. The CDR3 is 15 amino acids. The CDR3 DNA reads TGTGCCAGCACCCGCACTGGACAGGCCGGGGATGGCTACACCTTC. It encodes CASTRTGQAGDGYTF. The entire variable domain, with the rest obtained from reference TRBV7-2 and TRBJ1-2, is as follows: GAGVSQSPSNKVTEKGKDVELRCDPISGHTALYWYRQSLGQGLEFLIYFQGNSAPDKSGLPSDRFSAERTGGSVSTLTIQRTQQEDSAVYLCASTRTGQAGDGYTFGSGTRLTVV.

In its sample, this clonotype was seen a few times. CDR3 sequence (DNA): TGTGCCAGCAGTCAGCGGGACAGGCGGATGTGGACCCAGTACTTC. Amino acid sequence: CASSQRDRRMWTQYF. The V and J genes are TRBV6-1 and TRBJ2-5, with a tentative D call TRBD1 (8 bases). The germline gives CDR1 MNHNS, CDR2 SASEGT. Trimming took 5 bases from V and 7 from J, leaving 20 bases between them. This CDR3 is built from 15 residues.

V usage is TRBV10-2 and J usage is TRBJ2-3; D tentatively reads TRBD1 or TRBD2 (6 bases each). V lost 7 bases and J 11 bases, leaving 28 bases between the germline ends. The CDR3 spans 16 residues. Looked up from germline, CDR1 is WSHSY and CDR2 is SAAADI. CDR3 residues: CASISPGKGGPLRQYF. In DNA, the CDR3 is TGCGCCAGCATCTCCCCGGGTAAAGGGGGGCCCCTAAGGCAGTATTTT.

The chain carries TRBV5-1 and TRBJ2-3; D call uncertain. V lost 2 bases, J lost 4 bases, and 17 bases lay in between. CDR1 is SGHRS and CDR2 is YFSETQ in the germline V gene. The CDR3 totals 16 residues. As DNA, the CDR3 is TGCGCCAGCAGCTTAGGCCTCGGCAACATGGCAGATACGCAGTATTTT. Protein: CASSLGLGNMADTQYF.